This is a list of T cell receptor beta chains from one sample in a study of regulatory and conventional T cells in breast cancer. In TCRdb, the PCR reads were re-called with MiXCR into one record per CDR3 protein. The sample has 9,500 to 13,000 distinct CDR3 sequences, about 35% seen once. Sequenced input: conventional T cells from blood. These receptors were obtained from a male donor in good health. CDR3s leave out the opening cysteine and the closing phenylalanine or tryptophan.

j_gene | v_gene | CDR3aa
TRBJ2-3 | TRBV11-2 | ASSLEGGTDTQY
TRBJ1-6 | TRBV7-2 | ASTFWDYNSPLH
TRBJ1-5 | TRBV28 | ASIPGTPGGGPQH
TRBJ2-6 | TRBV7-9 | ASRDANSGANVLT
TRBJ2-7 | TRBV9 | ASSVGAGGIYEQY
TRBJ1-1 | TRBV6-6 | SSSLLRDRGTEAF
TRBJ1-3 | TRBV9 | ASSVWTGAGNTIY
TRBJ2-7 | TRBV12-3/TRBV12-4 | ASRDSSGAYEQY
TRBJ2-7 | TRBV6-6 | ASSLASGGKDEQY
TRBJ1-1 | TRBV5-1 | ASSLDRVGHTEAF